This note documents a single T cell receptor (beta chain) sequence. Its cognate antigen is unknown. This CDR3 is 16 amino acids long. The V gene lost 3 bases and the J gene lost 3 bases, with 16 bases spanning the gap. Germline loops: CDR1 LNHDA, CDR2 SQIVND (reference sequence). PCR or immunohistochemistry showed mismatch repair deficiency in every enrolled patient. TCR sequencing covered three patients who responded to pembrolizumab. The data stem from a study of PD-1 blockade in mismatch repair-deficient tumors. Findings and limits, study-wide: Tumor-resident clones, often absent from pretreatment blood, expanded after pembrolizumab and then contracted.

The repertoire was sequenced with immunoSEQ multiplex PCR; TCRdb's copy has only in-frame clones and lacks some. The repertoire holds roughly 79,000 clones, with around 80% as singletons. The TCR comes from an adult with mismatch repair-deficient cancer. This chain uses TRBV19 with TRBJ2-3; D not certain. The sample consisted of peripheral blood, taken 44 weeks after starting pembrolizumab. In DNA, the CDR3 is TGTGCCAGTAGTATGCCTAGGATCGCACCTACAGATACGCAGTATTTT. It translates to CASSMPRIAPTDTQYF.